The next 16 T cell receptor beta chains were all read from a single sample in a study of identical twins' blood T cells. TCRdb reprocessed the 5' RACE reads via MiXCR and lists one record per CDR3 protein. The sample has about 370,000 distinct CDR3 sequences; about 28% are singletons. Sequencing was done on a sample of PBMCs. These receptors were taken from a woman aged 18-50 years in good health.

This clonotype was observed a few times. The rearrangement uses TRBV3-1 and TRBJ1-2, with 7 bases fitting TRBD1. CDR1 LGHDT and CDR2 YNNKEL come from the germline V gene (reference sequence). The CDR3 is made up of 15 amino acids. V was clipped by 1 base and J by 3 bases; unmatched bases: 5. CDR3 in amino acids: CASSQGQGWDYGYTF. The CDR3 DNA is TGTGCCAGCAGCCAAGGACAGGGATGGGACTATGGCTACACCTTC.

Here the CDR3 reads CASSKNSYGYTF. The CDR3 region has the DNA TGTGCCAGCAGTAAGAATTCCTATGGCTACACCTTC. This chain links TRBV6-5 with TRBJ1-2; D gene uncertain. Germline CDR1 MNHEY, CDR2 SVGAGI. Trimming cost V 5 bases and J 4 bases, with 8 bases left between them. The CDR3 loop spans 12 amino acids.

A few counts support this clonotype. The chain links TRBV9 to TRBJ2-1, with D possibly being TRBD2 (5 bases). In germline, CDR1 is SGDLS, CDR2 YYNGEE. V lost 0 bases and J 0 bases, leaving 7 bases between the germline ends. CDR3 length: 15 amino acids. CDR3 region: CASSVVAGSYNEQFF. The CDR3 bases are TGTGCCAGCAGCGTAGTGGCGGGCTCCTACAATGAGCAGTTCTTC.

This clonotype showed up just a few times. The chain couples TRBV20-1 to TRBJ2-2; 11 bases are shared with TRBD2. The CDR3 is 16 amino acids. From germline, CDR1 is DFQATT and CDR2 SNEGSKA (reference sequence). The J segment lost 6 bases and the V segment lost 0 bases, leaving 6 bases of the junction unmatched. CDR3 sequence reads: CSARDPTSGSAGELFF. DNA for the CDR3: TGCAGTGCTAGAGATCCCACTAGCGGGAGCGCCGGGGAGCTGTTTTTT.

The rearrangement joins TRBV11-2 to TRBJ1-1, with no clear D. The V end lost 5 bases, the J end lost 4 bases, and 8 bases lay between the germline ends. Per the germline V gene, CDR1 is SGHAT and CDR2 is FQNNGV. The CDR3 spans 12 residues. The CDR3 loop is CASSPKGTEAFF. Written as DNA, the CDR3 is TGTGCCAGCAGCCCGAAGGGCACTGAAGCTTTCTTT.

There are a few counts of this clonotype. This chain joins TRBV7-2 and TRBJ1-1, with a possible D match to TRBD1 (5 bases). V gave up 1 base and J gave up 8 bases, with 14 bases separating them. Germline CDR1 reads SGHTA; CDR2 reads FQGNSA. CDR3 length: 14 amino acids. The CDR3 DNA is TGTGCCAGCAGCTTAGTTAGGGGAGAGTCGGAAGCTTTCTTT. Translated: CASSLVRGESEAFF.

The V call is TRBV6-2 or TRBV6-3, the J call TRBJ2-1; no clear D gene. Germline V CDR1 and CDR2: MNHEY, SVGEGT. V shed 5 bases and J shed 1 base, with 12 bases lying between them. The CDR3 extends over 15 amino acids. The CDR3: CASSDRTLSYNEQFF. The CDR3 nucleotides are TGTGCCAGCAGTGATAGAACCCTTTCCTACAATGAGCAGTTCTTC.

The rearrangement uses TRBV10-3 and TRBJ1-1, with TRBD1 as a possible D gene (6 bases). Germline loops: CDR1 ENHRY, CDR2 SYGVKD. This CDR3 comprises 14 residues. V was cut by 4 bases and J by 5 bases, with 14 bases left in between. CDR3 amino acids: CAISGSGHLTEAFF. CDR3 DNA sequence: TGTGCCATCAGTGGTTCGGGACACCTTACTGAAGCTTTCTTT.

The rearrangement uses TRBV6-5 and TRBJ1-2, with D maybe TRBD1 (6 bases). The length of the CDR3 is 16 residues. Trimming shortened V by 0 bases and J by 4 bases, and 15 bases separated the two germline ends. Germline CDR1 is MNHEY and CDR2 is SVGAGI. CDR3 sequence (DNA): TGTGCCAGCAGTTACTCGATGGTGGGAGGGGGCTATGGCTACACCTTC. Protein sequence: CASSYSMVGGGYGYTF.

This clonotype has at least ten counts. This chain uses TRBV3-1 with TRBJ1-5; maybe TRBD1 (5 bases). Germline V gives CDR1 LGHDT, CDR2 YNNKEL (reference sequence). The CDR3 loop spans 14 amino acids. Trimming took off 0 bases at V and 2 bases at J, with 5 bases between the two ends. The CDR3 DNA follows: TGTGCCAGCAGCCAAGACAGGGGCAATCAGCCCCAGCATTTT. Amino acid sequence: CASSQDRGNQPQHF.

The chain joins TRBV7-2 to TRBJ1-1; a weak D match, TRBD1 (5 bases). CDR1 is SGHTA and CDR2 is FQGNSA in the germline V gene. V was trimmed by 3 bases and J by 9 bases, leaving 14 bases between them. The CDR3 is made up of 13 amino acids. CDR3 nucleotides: TGTGCCAGCAGCTTCGGGGCAAGTAAAAAAGCTTTCTTT. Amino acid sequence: CASSFGASKKAFF.

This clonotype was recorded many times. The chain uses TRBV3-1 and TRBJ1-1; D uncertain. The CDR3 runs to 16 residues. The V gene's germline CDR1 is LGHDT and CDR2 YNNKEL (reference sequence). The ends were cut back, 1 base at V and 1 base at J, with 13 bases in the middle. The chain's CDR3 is CASSQGWSVGNTEAFF. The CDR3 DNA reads TGTGCCAGCAGCCAAGGATGGTCAGTAGGGAACACTGAAGCTTTCTTT.

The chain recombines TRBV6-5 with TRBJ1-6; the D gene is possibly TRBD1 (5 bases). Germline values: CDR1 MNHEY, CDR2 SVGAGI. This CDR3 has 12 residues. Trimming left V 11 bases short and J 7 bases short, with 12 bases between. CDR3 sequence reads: CAVGAVNSPLHF. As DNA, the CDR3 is TGTGCCGTCGGGGCAGTGAATTCACCCCTCCACTTT.

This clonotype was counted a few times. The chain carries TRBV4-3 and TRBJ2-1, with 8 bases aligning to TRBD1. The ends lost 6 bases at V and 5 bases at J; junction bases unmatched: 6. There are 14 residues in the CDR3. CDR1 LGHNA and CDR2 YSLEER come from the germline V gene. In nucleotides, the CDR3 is TGCGCCAGCAGTAGCGACAGGGGCAACAATGAGCAGTTCTTC. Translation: CASSSDRGNNEQFF.

CDR3 sequence reads: CSVGSGLADYYNEQFF. The CDR3, as DNA: TGCAGCGTGGGATCGGGACTAGCGGATTACTACAATGAGCAGTTCTTC. The V gene is TRBV29-1, the J gene TRBJ2-1, with 11 bases that match TRBD2. J lost 3 bases, V lost 6 bases, and 10 bases had no gene match. Germline loops: CDR1 SQVTM, CDR2 ANQGSEA. There are 16 residues in the CDR3.

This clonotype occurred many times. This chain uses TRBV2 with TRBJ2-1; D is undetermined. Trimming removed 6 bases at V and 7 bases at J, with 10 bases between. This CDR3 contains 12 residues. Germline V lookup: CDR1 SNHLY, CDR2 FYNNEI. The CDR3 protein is CASRGTRNEQFF. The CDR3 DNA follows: TGTGCCAGCAGGGGTACACGGAATGAGCAGTTCTTC.